This T cell receptor beta chain originates from a study of CD8 T cells in ankylosing spondylitis. This CDR3 contains 15 residues. V lost 2 bases and J lost 2; bases outside the gene matches: 4. The germline V gene encodes CDR1 SGHRS and CDR2 YFSETQ. Libraries of TCR beta came from quantitative 5'-RACE with molecular barcodes. TCRdb re-derived calls from the 5' RACE reads in MiXCR, one entry per CDR3 protein. The sample holds around 390,000 distinct CDR3 sequences, about a fifth seen once. Study-wide results and limits: Several of the motif variants were reported before in synovial fluid and blood from reactive arthritis. Clones that were linked to disease were CD8+ and were relatively rare in peripheral blood. Seven or eight highly homologous variants formed a TCR beta motif that appeared characteristic of ankylosing spondylitis blood. According to the report, clones linked to the disease were significantly enriched in matched synovial fluid samples taken from ankylosing spondylitis patients.

This clonotype was detected only a few times. Its matching antigen is unknown. The TCR originated in a male donor with ankylosing spondylitis. The gene calls are TRBV5-1 and TRBJ2-7; 10 bases match TRBD1. The sample consisted of blood, either unsorted or a sorted T cell fraction (not recorded which). CDR3 bases: TGCGCCAGCAGCTTCGGGACAGGGGCGACCTACGAGCAGTACTTC. It specifies CASSFGTGATYEQYF.